This T cell receptor beta chain emerged from a study of CD8+ T cells in alopecia areata. Study findings and constraints: There was only one nonresponder, so it was unclear how baseline CD8+ expansion relates to response. Greater clonality was observed in lesional scalp samples, especially alopecia totalis/universalis, versus normal scalp. Tofacitinib significantly reduced both scalp clonality and expanded CD8+ clones among the top 100. Many expanded lesional clones remained in scalp and blood on tofacitinib.

On this clone: Its antigen is as yet unknown.

The germline CDR1 and CDR2 sequences are SGHRS and YFSETQ. The V end was cut by 4 bases, the J end by 8 bases, with 19 bases between. CDR3 length: 15 residues. RNA extraction and reverse transcription yielded cDNA as sequencing template. Sequenced by immunoSEQ multiplex PCR; TCRdb stores in-frame clones only, minus some. The sample shows about 180,000 clones, approximately 53% of them seen only once. Documented treatment: oral pan-JAK inhibitor, 5-10 mg twice daily. The source was CD8+ T cells sorted from blood, collected at week 24, from a patient treated with tofacitinib. V and J are TRBV5-1 and TRBJ2-1; TRBD1 is a possible D gene (6 bases). The sequence came from a human donor with alopecia areata. The CDR3 here is CASSAPRTERYEQFF. CDR3 nucleotide sequence: TGCGCCAGCAGCGCTCCCCGGACAGAAAGGTATGAGCAGTTCTTC.